The clone carrying this T cell receptor (beta chain) was seen at least ten times. The target antigen is unknown. Each cDNA held unique molecular identifiers, and template switching gave it a universal primer site. TCRdb itself ran the 5' RACE reads through MiXCR, one entry per CDR3 protein. Here the sample spans around 480,000 distinct CDR3 sequences, 14% being singletons. This record belongs to a study of identical twins. The study's findings and limits: For out-of-frame beta sequences, excess twin sharing was weaker.

The CDR3 runs to 16 residues. J lost 2 bases, V lost 3 bases, and 7 bases had no gene match. The germline CDR1 and CDR2 sequences are LNHNV and YYDKDF (reference sequence). The sample was also reused in another study, on yellow fever vaccine responses in identical twins.

Sample: CD4+ T cells sorted from blood. The clonotype was recovered from a woman aged 18-29 years in good health. This chain uses TRBV15 with TRBJ2-3; 8 nucleotides agree with TRBD2. CDR3 nucleotide sequence: TGTGCCACCAGCAGTTTCACTAGCGGAGCCACAGATACGCAGTATTTT. This translates into CATSSFTSGATDTQYF.